The 26 T cell receptor beta chains below were found in one sample sequenced in a study of T cell responses to AZD1222 COVID-19 vaccine. Generated by immunoSEQ multiplex PCR, the TCRdb table keeps only in-frame clones and is missing some. This sample has some 90,000 clones, with about 89% found just once. The sample in question was peripheral blood, obtained on day 0 of AZD1222 vaccination. Every receptor here comes from an adult in good health.

The CDR3 here is CASSLGGPPYEQYF. The CDR3 DNA sequence: TGTGCCAGCAGTTTGGGGGGACCCCCCTACGAGCAGTACTTC. The chain has TRBV27 and TRBJ2-7; D might be TRBD2 (6 bases). CDR1 is MNHEY, CDR2 SMNVEV, per germline (reference sequence). The CDR3 loop spans 14 amino acids. The ends were cut back, 3 bases at V and 2 bases at J, with 11 bases in the middle.

V and J are TRBV13 and TRBJ2-7, with TRBD1 matching over 9 bases. Trimming removed 4 bases from V and 0 bases from J; junction bases left unmatched: 10. This CDR3 is built from 17 residues. The germline CDR1 and CDR2 sequences are PRHDT and FYEKMQ (reference sequence). This chain's CDR3 is CASSYTQGAVSSYEQYF. CDR3 in DNA: TGTGCCAGCAGCTATACACAGGGGGCGGTAAGCTCCTACGAGCAGTACTTC.

V usage is TRBV5-4 and J usage is TRBJ2-2; 10 bases are shared with TRBD2. The CDR3 has 17 amino acids. Germline values: CDR1 SGHNT, CDR2 YYREEE (reference sequence). Losses at the gene ends were 0 bases for V and 3 bases for J; bases not matched to a gene: 5. CDR3 bases: TGTGCCAGCAGCTTGGCCCGTCTAGCGGGGGACACCGGGGAGCTGTTTTTT. Amino acids: CASSLARLAGDTGELFF.

The V call is TRBV6-2 or TRBV6-3, the J call TRBJ2-1, with a possible D match to TRBD2 (5 bases). Trimming stripped 0 bases from V and 4 bases from J, with 16 bases between. From germline, CDR1 is MNHEY and CDR2 SVGEGT. CDR3 size: 17 residues. The CDR3 DNA reads TGTGCCAGCAGTTACTCCCCGGTTGCGGGCTTATACAATGAGCAGTTCTTC. Protein sequence: CASSYSPVAGLYNEQFF.

The chain combines TRBV6-5 with TRBJ2-5; 7 nucleotides align to TRBD1. The V gene's germline CDR1 is MNHEY and CDR2 SVGAGI. The CDR3 is 16 residues long. V lost 0 bases and J lost 0; bases outside the gene matches: 4. CDR3 amino acids: CASSYSVGGDQETQYF. CDR3 in DNA: TGTGCCAGCAGTTACTCAGTAGGGGGCGACCAAGAGACCCAGTACTTC.

The chain employs TRBV7-2 and TRBJ2-7; the D call may be TRBD1 or TRBD2 (6 bases each). Germline values: CDR1 SGHTA, CDR2 FQGNSA. Trimming cost V 5 bases and J 3 bases, with 11 bases left between them. The CDR3 is made up of 13 amino acids. CDR3 sequence (DNA): TGTGCCAGCAGCCGAGGGGGGTTCTACGAGCAGTACTTC. It is translated as CASSRGGFYEQYF.

This clone was seen a handful of times. The chain joins TRBV2 to TRBJ1-3, with a weak D call TRBD1 (5 bases). Germline CDR1 SNHLY, CDR2 FYNNEI. The V gene lost 4 bases and the J gene lost 8 bases, with 12 bases spanning the gap. The CDR3 runs 13 residues. The CDR3 DNA follows: TGTGCCAGCAGTGGTTTGGGGGTGGACACCATATATTTT. Its protein product is CASSGLGVDTIYF.

This clone is a singleton in its sample. This same CDR3 is encoded by further DNA sequences in the sample. The V call is TRBV5-1, the J call TRBJ2-7, with a possible D match to TRBD2 (5 bases). The V gene's germline CDR1 is SGHRS and CDR2 YFSETQ. V lost 0 bases, J lost 1 base, and 8 bases lay in between. This CDR3 has 14 amino acids. The CDR3: CASSLDTGSYEQYF. Here the CDR3 DNA reads TGCGCCAGCAGCTTGGACACGGGGTCCTACGAGCAGTACTTC. The entire variable domain, with the rest obtained from reference TRBV5-1 and TRBJ2-7, is as follows: KAGVTQTPRYLIKTRGQQVTLSCSPISGHRSVSWYQQTPGQGLQFLFEYFSETQRNKGNFPGRFSGRQFSNSRSEMNVSTLELGDSALYLCASSLDTGSYEQYFGPGTRLTVT.

The chain has TRBV9 and TRBJ1-4, with D possibly being TRBD1 (5 bases). The CDR3 has 12 residues. The V gene's germline CDR1 is SGDLS and CDR2 YYNGEE. V was trimmed by 3 bases and J by 9 bases, leaving 9 bases between them. CDR3 residues: CASSGDSQKLFF. DNA for the CDR3: TGTGCCAGCAGCGGCGACAGCCAAAAACTGTTTTTT.

The chain employs TRBV27 and TRBJ1-6; 8 bases are shared with TRBD1. Germline CDR1 MNHEY, CDR2 SMNVEV (reference sequence). The ends lost 6 bases at V and 7 bases at J; junction bases unmatched: 11. CDR3 length: 16 amino acids. The CDR3 sequence is CASSHDRGGNNSPLHF. The CDR3 bases are TGTGCCAGCAGCCATGACAGGGGTGGGAACAATTCACCCCTCCACTTT.

The CDR3 sequence: CASSEWGAYEQYF. The CDR3, as DNA: TGTGCCAGCAGTGAGTGGGGAGCCTACGAGCAGTACTTC. The chain combines TRBV6-1 with TRBJ2-7, with a possible D match to TRBD2 (5 bases). V was shortened by 3 bases and J by 2 bases, with 8 bases between the two germline ends. Germline V gene data show CDR1 as MNHNS and CDR2 as SASEGT. The CDR3 is 13 amino acids.

The chain employs TRBV11-2 and TRBJ2-7, with D possibly TRBD1 on 6 matching bases. Germline lookup yields CDR1 SGHAT and CDR2 FQNNGV. The CDR3 extends over 15 amino acids. The V gene lost 5 bases and the J gene lost 3 bases, with 17 bases spanning the gap. As DNA, the CDR3 is TGTGCCAGCAGCACTGCCGGGGACATCTTCTACGAGCAGTACTTC. The encoded protein is CASSTAGDIFYEQYF.

The gene calls are TRBV7-2 and TRBJ2-7; TRBD2 agrees at 15 bases. This CDR3 is 18 amino acids long. Germline trimming cut 0 bases from V and 0 bases from J; bases unmatched to any gene: 3. CDR1 SGHTA and CDR2 FQGNSA come from the germline V gene. DNA of the CDR3: TGTGCCAGCAGCTTAGCGGGACTAGCGGGGGGTCCCTCCTACGAGCAGTACTTC. It translates to CASSLAGLAGGPSYEQYF.

V is TRBV9 and J is TRBJ2-7; 14 bases align to TRBD2. The CDR3 runs to 17 residues. The J segment lost 2 bases and the V segment lost 3 bases, leaving 7 bases of the junction unmatched. CDR1 SGDLS and CDR2 YYNGEE come from the germline V gene. CDR3 coding DNA: TGTGCCAGCAGCGCGGGACTAGCGGGAGCCAAAACCTACGAGCAGTACTTC. Translating it yields CASSAGLAGAKTYEQYF.

The rearrangement joins TRBV6-5 to TRBJ2-3, with 7 nucleotides matching TRBD1. This CDR3 has 14 amino acids. Germline V CDR1 and CDR2: MNHEY, SVGAGI. Trimming took 10 bases from V and 3 from J; bases not matched to a gene: 10. The CDR3 sequence: CATKPGQMTDTQYF. The CDR3 nucleotides are TGTGCCACCAAACCGGGACAGATGACAGATACGCAGTATTTT.

V and J are TRBV5-4 and TRBJ1-4, with a possible D match to TRBD1 (6 bases). Trimming removed 4 bases at V and 12 bases at J, with 19 bases between. There are 14 residues in the CDR3. Germline CDR1 SGHNT, CDR2 YYREEE (reference sequence). The DNA for the CDR3 is TGTGCCAGCAGCCAAGGGGGACCGGGTCAAGAACTGTTTTTT. This gives the protein CASSQGGPGQELFF.

This chain uses TRBV19 with TRBJ2-7, with 10 bases lining up with TRBD2. Germline values: CDR1 LNHDA, CDR2 SQIVND (reference sequence). This CDR3 is built from 15 residues. Germline trimming cut 5 bases from V and 3 bases from J; bases unmatched to any gene: 7. This chain's CDR3 is CASSPGPSGGYEQYF. The CDR3 DNA sequence: TGTGCCAGTAGTCCAGGGCCTAGCGGGGGCTACGAGCAGTACTTC.

The chain couples TRBV2 to TRBJ2-3; 12 bases agree with TRBD2. Germline CDR1 reads SNHLY; CDR2 reads FYNNEI. After removal of 5 bases from V and 3 bases from J, the junction contained 3 bases not matched to a gene. The CDR3 extends over 15 amino acids. The DNA for the CDR3 is TGTGCCAGCAGTCTCGGACTAGCGGGGACAGATACGCAGTATTTT. It is translated as CASSLGLAGTDTQYF.

The rearrangement links TRBV19 to TRBJ1-2, with D unresolved. The CDR3 runs 12 residues. V was trimmed by 3 bases and J by 7 bases, leaving 9 bases between them. Germline V lookup: CDR1 LNHDA, CDR2 SQIVND (reference sequence). CDR3 amino acids: CASSISTRGYTF. The CDR3 bases are TGTGCCAGTAGTATCTCTACTCGTGGCTACACCTTC.

This chain uses TRBV10-3 with TRBJ1-6; possibly TRBD1 for D (5 bases). The germline V gene encodes CDR1 ENHRY and CDR2 SYGVKD. This CDR3 has 14 residues. Trimming shortened V by 4 bases and J by 8 bases, and 12 bases separated the two germline ends. For the CDR3, the DNA is TGTGCCATCAGTGGACAGACCGGGGATTCACCCCTCCACTTT. The encoded protein is CAISGQTGDSPLHF.

The chain carries TRBV6-1 and TRBJ1-6, with 9 bases identical to TRBD1. With 0 bases clipped from V and 7 bases from J, the junction kept 4 bases outside the gene matches. The CDR3 length is 16 residues. Per germline, CDR1 MNHNS and CDR2 SASEGT. The CDR3, as DNA: TGTGCCAGCAGTGAAGCTAGTACAGGGGGCAATTCACCCCTCCACTTT. Translating it yields CASSEASTGGNSPLHF.

The J gene is TRBJ2-4, the V gene TRBV5-1, with 8 bases that match TRBD2. Trimming at V came to 3 bases and at J to 5 bases, leaving 16 bases not matched to a gene. The CDR3 spans 18 residues. The germline V gene encodes CDR1 SGHRS and CDR2 YFSETQ. The CDR3 DNA follows: TGCGCCAGCAGCTCGGGGAATAGGGCGGGGGGTCTCCAAAACATTCAGTACTTC. Its translation is CASSSGNRAGGLQNIQYF.

The genes are TRBV2 and TRBJ1-1; D remains unclear. The V end lost 4 bases, the J end lost 4 bases, and 16 bases lay between the germline ends. This CDR3 spans 15 amino acids. CDR1 SNHLY and CDR2 FYNNEI come from the germline V gene. Here the CDR3 reads CASSVRGGGFTEAFF. The CDR3 DNA sequence: TGTGCCAGCAGTGTTCGGGGAGGAGGCTTCACTGAAGCTTTCTTT.

J is TRBJ2-7 and V is TRBV7-9; the D is unclear. V was clipped by 6 bases and J by 3 bases, with 6 bases between them. Germline CDR1 and CDR2: SEHNR and FQNEAQ (reference sequence). This CDR3 is built from 11 residues. In nucleotides, the CDR3 is TGTGCCAGCAGGCGTAGCTACGAGCAGTACTTC. Residues: CASRRSYEQYF.

The chain carries TRBV6-5 and TRBJ2-5; 8 nucleotides agree with TRBD2. The germline V gene encodes CDR1 MNHEY and CDR2 SVGAGI. V was clipped by 2 bases and J by 4 bases; unmatched bases: 6. The CDR3 totals 15 residues. The CDR3 sequence: CASSYSGRGGETQYF. DNA for the CDR3: TGTGCCAGCAGTTACAGCGGGAGAGGTGGAGAGACCCAGTACTTC.

The chain joins TRBV19 to TRBJ2-3, with 11 bases that match TRBD2. Unmatched junction bases numbered 10, after V lost 4 bases and J lost 10 bases. CDR3 length: 15 residues. The germline gives CDR1 LNHDA, CDR2 SQIVND (reference sequence). The CDR3: CASSTFSGGGSAQYF. The CDR3 DNA reads as TGTGCCAGTAGTACCTTTAGCGGGGGGGGCAGTGCGCAGTATTTT.